This T cell receptor beta chain appears in the sequencing data of a study of OX40 agonist ivuxolimab in advanced cancers. The CDR3 runs to 14 residues. V was pared by 7 bases and J by 0 bases, with 13 bases between. Germline V gene sequence: CDR1 LNHDA, CDR2 SQIVND (reference sequence). Repertoires were generated with immunoSEQ multiplex PCR, while TCRdb's copy carries only in-frame clones and drops some. The sample shows roughly 63,000 clones, approximately 92% of them seen only once. The J gene is TRBJ2-7, the V gene TRBV19; D is uncertain. The receptor was derived from an adult with an advanced solid tumor such as melanoma, head and neck, liver or kidney cancer. The sample consisted of CD4+ or CD8+ T cells sorted from blood, taken in a trial of the OX40 agonist ivuxolimab. Here the CDR3 DNA reads TGTGCCAGTAACAGTGGGGAAAACTCCTACGAGCAGTACTTC. Translated, it gives CASNSGENSYEQYF.